Presented here are 2 T cell receptor beta chains from one specimen sequenced in a study of blood T cell repertoires in COVID-19. Generated by immunoSEQ multiplex PCR, the TCRdb table keeps only in-frame clones and is missing some. This sample has tens of thousands of clones, with around 80% found just once. The sequencing sample was made of peripheral blood. The receptors were sampled from a human donor in a cohort sampled during active COVID-19.

The chain couples TRBV14 to TRBJ2-6; D not resolved. In germline, CDR1 is SGHDN, CDR2 FVKESK. The CDR3 extends over 15 amino acids. V gave up 4 bases and J gave up 1 base, with 8 bases separating them. The CDR3 nucleotides are TGTGCCAGCAGCCCATACAGTTCTGGGGCCAACGTCCTGACTTTC. This gives the protein CASSPYSSGANVLTF.

The chain recombines TRBV7-2 with TRBJ2-5, with 8 bases matching TRBD1. The germline gives CDR1 SGHTA, CDR2 FQGNSA. The ends lost 3 bases at V and 5 bases at J; junction bases unmatched: 5. This CDR3 has 14 residues. In nucleotides, the CDR3 is TGTGCCAGCAGCTTCGACAGGGGAAGGGAGACCCAGTACTTC. Amino acids: CASSFDRGRETQYF. Together with reference TRBV7-2 and TRBJ2-5, the CDR3 gives the full variable domain: GAGVSQSPSNKVTEKGKDVELRCDPISGHTALYWYRQSLGQGLEFLIYFQGNSAPDKSGLPSDRFSAERTGGSVSTLTIQRTQQEDSAVYLCASSFDRGRETQYFGPGTRLLVL.